This TCR beta chain is from a study of metastatic and nonmetastatic thyroid tumors. The overall study: Comparative analysis of repertoires was undertaken across blood and tumor or nodule tissue obtained from malignant and benign thyroid patients. Study outcomes and limitations: Patients with malignant thyroid tumors reportedly had significantly higher TCR beta diversity than those with benign nodules, in blood and tumor.

This clone was seen many times. Its antigen is still unknown. Germline-derived CDR1 and CDR2 are SGHTA and FQGNSA. CDR3 length equals 13 residues. The V end lost 4 bases, the J end lost 2 bases, and 9 bases lay between the germline ends. Patients underwent thyroid surgery, and none had received any treatment before it. Per the original data handling: Clinicopathological groups differed in CDR3, with these differences serving to build a distant-metastasis classifier for papillary thyroid cancer. TCRdb called clones again from the PCR reads with MiXCR. The V and J calls and clone size come from TCRdb's table, not from the authors' own analysis. The data contain about 30,000 clones, approximately 11% of them singletons.

The chain employs TRBV7-2 and TRBJ2-7; tentatively, D is TRBD2 (7 bases). The material sequenced was blood. This clonotype was sampled from a female donor with papillary thyroid cancer or a benign thyroid nodule (not recorded which). Some clones in this sample may be carry-over from other donors' samples. CDR3 bases: TGTGCCAGCAGCTCCGGGGGGCCCTACGAGCAGTACTTC. Amino acid sequence: CASSSGGPYEQYF.